This T cell receptor (beta chain) emerged from a study of blood T cell repertoires in COVID-19. The Seattle patients joined while their infection was active and were tracked longitudinally afterward. Germline CDR1 reads MGHDK; CDR2 reads SYGVNS. V gave up 6 bases and J gave up 5 bases, with 19 bases separating them. The CDR3 loop spans 16 amino acids. This table comes from immunoSEQ multiplex PCR, and its TCRdb copy is limited to in-frame clones, with some not included. The sample carries about 150,000 clones, roughly 86% recorded once. The sample was peripheral blood. The chain couples TRBV25-1 to TRBJ2-2; a possible D gene is TRBD1 (6 bases). This TCR came from a woman of 80 years or more with COVID-19, enrolled during active disease. The CDR3 DNA reads TGTGCCAGCAGCGATTCCCTACAGGGTCGGACCGGGGAGCTGTTTTTT. Translation: CASSDSLQGRTGELFF.